One sample yielded the 22 T cell receptor beta chains listed below, sequenced in a study of cytomegalovirus exposure and HLA in healthy donors. PCR primers comprised 60 Vbeta and 13 Jbeta primers. Profiled with immunoSEQ multiplex PCR; TCRdb holds only in-frame clones, not every one. The table lists approximately 44,000 clones, 50% to 75% of them singletons. The sample comprised PBMCs. These receptors were collected from a human donor in good health.

This chain links TRBV4-1 with TRBJ2-7; D gene unclear. This CDR3 region has 13 residues. The germline V gene encodes CDR1 MGHRA and CDR2 YSYEKL. Trimming pared 0 bases from V and 5 bases from J, leaving 8 bases between. The CDR3 is CASSQDRYHEQYF. CDR3 sequence (DNA): TGCGCCAGCAGCCAAGATCGGTACCACGAGCAGTACTTC.

This clone turned up a few times. This chain links TRBV19 with TRBJ2-5; 8 bases line up with TRBD1. V lost 8 bases and J lost 0; bases outside the gene matches: 8. This CDR3 has 15 residues. CDR1 is LNHDA and CDR2 is SQIVND in the germline V gene (reference sequence). DNA for the CDR3: TGTGCCAGTGCGAGACAGGGGAAGTACCAAGAGACCCAGTACTTC. This encodes CASARQGKYQETQYF.

This clone was counted between two and nine times. This rearrangement joins TRBV5-1 to TRBJ2-7; possibly TRBD1 for D (6 bases). V dropped 0 bases and J dropped 2 bases, with 6 bases sitting between them. CDR1 and CDR2 from the germline V gene are SGHRS and YFSETQ. This CDR3 is 13 amino acids long. The CDR3 coding sequence is TGCGCCAGCAGCTTGGGGGGGCCCTACGAGCAGTACTTC. It translates to CASSLGGPYEQYF.

The chain carries TRBV4-3 and TRBJ2-7; 10 bases are a match to TRBD2. The V gene's germline CDR1 is LGHNA and CDR2 YSLEER. CDR3 size: 16 residues. The trim removed 0 bases at V and 2 bases at J, leaving 4 bases unmatched. The CDR3 protein is CASSQELAGIPYEQYF. CDR3 nucleotide sequence: TGCGCCAGCAGCCAAGAACTAGCGGGGATCCCCTACGAGCAGTACTTC.

The chain links TRBV7-9 to TRBJ1-5, with 7 bases lining up with TRBD1. Germline trimming cut 5 bases from V and 5 bases from J; bases unmatched to any gene: 9. Germline lookup yields CDR1 SEHNR and CDR2 FQNEAQ (reference sequence). The CDR3 is made up of 15 amino acids. The CDR3 DNA reads as TGTGCCAGCAGCCCCACAGGGGCGGGCGATCAGCCCCAGCATTTT. Protein sequence: CASSPTGAGDQPQHF.

This sequence joins TRBV6-5 and TRBJ2-3; TRBD2 matches at 9 bases. CDR3 length: 15 amino acids. CDR1 is MNHEY and CDR2 is SVGAGI in the germline V gene. J lost 4 bases, V lost 2 bases, and 4 bases had no gene match. In DNA, the CDR3 is TGTGCCAGCAGTTACGTAGCGGGGGCCGCAGATACGCAGTATTTT. The encoded protein is CASSYVAGAADTQYF.

The V gene is TRBV5-1, the J gene TRBJ2-1; 12 bases map to TRBD1. Trimming took 4 bases from V and 8 from J; bases not matched to a gene: 7. The CDR3 length is 15 residues. CDR1 and CDR2 (germline): SGHRS, YFSETQ. CDR3 in DNA: TGCGCCAGCAGCCAGGGGACAGGGGGCCTGGATGAGCAGTTCTTC. This gives the protein CASSQGTGGLDEQFF.

The chain couples TRBV5-1 to TRBJ2-3, with 8 bases fitting TRBD2. The germline CDR1 and CDR2 sequences are SGHRS and YFSETQ. The CDR3 runs 14 residues. V shed 1 base and J 6 bases; nucleotides not matched to a gene: 4. DNA for the CDR3: TGCGCCAGCAGCTTGTCGGGGGGGTCGGATACGCAGTATTTT. Its translation is CASSLSGGSDTQYF.

This chain uses TRBV2 with TRBJ1-2; no reliable D call. V gave up 3 bases and J gave up 2 bases, with 7 bases separating them. CDR1 SNHLY and CDR2 FYNNEI come from the germline V gene. The CDR3 is 13 residues long. CDR3 sequence (DNA): TGTGCCAGCAGTGAGAACAGAAACTATGGCTACACCTTC. This gives the protein CASSENRNYGYTF.

The gene calls are TRBV7-9 and TRBJ1-1, with a tentative D call TRBD1 (6 bases). Germline V gene lookup returns CDR1 SEHNR and CDR2 FQNEAQ (reference sequence). V lost 5 bases to trimming and J lost 1 base, with 14 bases between them. This CDR3 contains 15 residues. The CDR3 DNA follows: TGTGCCAGCAGCCCCGGACAGCCCTCGAACACTGAAGCTTTCTTT. This encodes CASSPGQPSNTEAFF.

This clone was seen more than once but under ten times. The rearrangement joins TRBV30 to TRBJ1-4, with a tentative D call TRBD1 (6 bases). The germline V gene has CDR1 GTSNPN and CDR2 SVGIG (reference sequence). The V end lost 4 bases, the J end lost 8 bases, and 11 bases lay between the germline ends. The CDR3 is 12 amino acids. CDR3: CAWMTGGEKLFF. The CDR3, as DNA: TGTGCCTGGATGACAGGCGGAGAAAAACTGTTTTTT.

The V and J genes are TRBV29-1 and TRBJ2-3, with D unresolved. V lost 6 bases and J 3 bases, leaving 4 bases between the germline ends. The CDR3 is 10 residues long. The germline V gene encodes CDR1 SQVTM and CDR2 ANQGSEA. The CDR3 protein is CSVRTDTQYF. The CDR3, as DNA: TGCAGCGTCAGGACAGATACGCAGTATTTT.

V gene TRBV7-2 combines with J gene TRBJ1-3; D possibly corresponds to TRBD1 (5 bases). V was trimmed by 4 bases and J by 2 bases, leaving 18 bases between them. Germline V gene sequence: CDR1 SGHTA, CDR2 FQGNSA. This CDR3 comprises 17 residues. CDR3 loop: CASSSYAAAGTGNTIYF. The CDR3 DNA reads TGTGCCAGCAGCTCTTATGCGGCGGCAGGGACTGGAAACACCATATATTTT.

In this sample, this clone turned up a few times. The chain carries TRBV7-9 and TRBJ1-2; 7 bases agree with TRBD1. V lost 5 bases and J lost 3; bases outside the gene matches: 6. The CDR3 runs to 14 residues. Germline values: CDR1 SEHNR, CDR2 FQNEAQ (reference sequence). This CDR3 is CASSPNRGDYGYTF. CDR3 DNA sequence: TGTGCCAGCAGCCCCAACAGGGGAGACTATGGCTACACCTTC. Supplemented by reference TRBV7-9 and TRBJ1-2, the full variable domain reads DTGVSQNPRHKITKRGQNVTFRCDPISEHNRLYWYRQTLGQGPEFLTYFQNEAQLEKSRLLSDRFSAERPKGSFSTLEIQRTEQGDSAMYLCASSPNRGDYGYTFGSGTRLTVV.

The V and J genes are TRBV5-4 and TRBJ1-2; maybe TRBD1 (5 bases). CDR3 length equals 15 residues. CDR1 is SGHNT, CDR2 YYREEE, per germline (reference sequence). V lost 4 bases to trimming and J lost 7 bases, with 20 bases between them. CDR3 in amino acids: CASSNPNRDLFGYTF. The CDR3 DNA reads as TGTGCCAGCAGCAACCCCAACCGGGACTTATTTGGCTACACCTTC.

J is TRBJ2-1 and V is TRBV19; 8 positions agree with TRBD2. Trimming cost V 5 bases and J 6 bases; bases outside gene matches: 3. This CDR3 has 13 amino acids. CDR1 and CDR2 (germline): LNHDA, SQIVND (reference sequence). The CDR3 protein is CASSSLAGNEQFF. DNA of the CDR3: TGTGCCAGTAGTTCCCTAGCGGGCAATGAGCAGTTCTTC.

The table lists this clone with a few counts. The rearrangement links TRBV30 to TRBJ1-1; perhaps TRBD1 as D (6 bases). The CDR3 loop spans 13 amino acids. CDR1 is GTSNPN and CDR2 is SVGIG in the germline V gene (reference sequence). The V end was cut by 2 bases, the J end by 6 bases, with 13 bases between. The CDR3 DNA reads as TGTGCCTGGAGTCCACAGGGATCCCCTGAAGCTTTCTTT. It is translated as CAWSPQGSPEAFF.

This sequence joins TRBV7-2 and TRBJ1-2; maybe TRBD1 (6 bases). V was pared by 1 base and J by 5 bases, with 14 bases between. This CDR3 region has 15 residues. CDR1 is SGHTA and CDR2 is FQGNSA in the germline V gene. CDR3 loop: CASSLGRGVEYGYTF. CDR3 DNA sequence: TGTGCCAGCAGCTTAGGCAGGGGAGTTGAGTATGGCTACACCTTC.

As for this clone: Relative to the germline gene, one junction end is altered; a read error may explain this. The rearrangement uses TRBV12-5 and TRBJ2-7; 7 bases map to TRBD2. This CDR3 has 14 amino acids. Germline V lookup: CDR1 LGHNT, CDR2 FRNRAP. DNA of the CDR3: TGTGCTAGTGGTTTGATCCTATGGGGAGGGTCTACCGTCTTC. Protein product: CASGLILWGGSTVF.

The V gene is TRBV4-3, the J gene TRBJ2-1; 9 nucleotides align to TRBD2. Germline CDR1 reads LGHNA; CDR2 reads YSLEER. This CDR3 spans 17 amino acids. J lost 6 bases, V lost 0 bases, and 9 bases had no gene match. The CDR3 coding sequence is TGCGCCAGCAGCCAAGAAAACGCGGGGGGGCCGAGCAATGAGCAGTTCTTC. It translates to CASSQENAGGPSNEQFF.

The J gene is TRBJ2-7, the V gene TRBV6-1; 7 bases agree with TRBD1. This CDR3 has 13 residues. The germline CDR1 and CDR2 sequences are MNHNS and SASEGT. J gave up 1 base and V 6 bases, and 3 bases lay outside the gene matches. The CDR3 sequence: CASRAQGSYEQYF. CDR3 sequence (DNA): TGTGCCAGCAGAGCACAGGGGTCCTACGAGCAGTACTTC.

The chain combines TRBV7-2 with TRBJ1-5, with D tentatively TRBD1 (5 bases). Trimming took off 1 base at V and 4 bases at J, with 8 bases between the two ends. CDR3 size: 14 residues. CDR1 and CDR2 (germline): SGHTA, FQGNSA. The CDR3 protein is CASSLGRANQPQHF. CDR3 bases: TGTGCCAGCAGCTTAGGCAGGGCTAATCAGCCCCAGCATTTT. Looking up the rest from reference TRBV7-2 and TRBJ1-5 gives the full variable domain: GAGVSQSPSNKVTEKGKDVELRCDPISGHTALYWYRQSLGQGLEFLIYFQGNSAPDKSGLPSDRFSAERTGGSVSTLTIQRTQQEDSAVYLCASSLGRANQPQHFGDGTRLSIL.